The rows below give T cell receptor beta chains drawn from one sample of a study of identifying expanded T cells in peripheral blood. TCRdb's copy holds only in-frame clones and misses some; the assay was immunoSEQ multiplex PCR. The data hold some 100,000 clones, with 88% observed a single time. The source material was blood. The receptors derive from a person aged 18 to 75 in good health. The CDR3 runs from the conserved cysteine through the conserved F or W. Fields, in order: CDR3 DNA, CDR3 protein, clone size, V gene, J gene, D gene. A D gene is named only where the DNA matches it firmly. A clone size is listed for some rows: how often the clone was seen (once, few, many), or a class if it is expanded.

CDR3 DNA: TGCGCCAGCAGCTTGCCCGGGACTTCGAGCTCCTACAATGAGCAGTTCTTC
CDR3 protein: CASSLPGTSSSYNEQFF
clone size: once
V gene: TRBV5-1
J gene: TRBJ2-1
D gene: .

CDR3 DNA: TGCGCCAGCAGTCCTGTCAGGGCCAGAGGGAACACAGATACGCAGTATTTT
CDR3 protein: CASSPVRARGNTDTQYF
clone size: .
V gene: TRBV5-1
J gene: TRBJ2-3
D gene: .

CDR3 DNA: TGCAGCGTTGGCAGCTTTGGCGGGGAGCTGTTTTTT
CDR3 protein: CSVGSFGGELFF
clone size: .
V gene: TRBV29-1
J gene: TRBJ2-2
D gene: .

CDR3 DNA: TGTGCCAGCAGCCAAGACTCCTACGAGCAGTACTTC
CDR3 protein: CASSQDSYEQYF
clone size: once
V gene: TRBV5-6
J gene: TRBJ2-7
D gene: .

CDR3 DNA: TGTGCCAGCAGCACCCAAGGGCGTCTAGCGGGGGGGAATGAGCAGTTCTTC
CDR3 protein: CASSTQGRLAGGNEQFF
clone size: .
V gene: TRBV7-3
J gene: TRBJ2-1
D gene: TRBD2

CDR3 DNA: TGCGCCAGCAGCTTGGGGACCTACAATGAGCAGTTCTTC
CDR3 protein: CASSLGTYNEQFF
clone size: .
V gene: TRBV5-1
J gene: TRBJ2-1
D gene: .

CDR3 DNA: TGTGCCAGCAGTGAGTGGACCGGGGCCCAAGAGACCCAGTACTTC
CDR3 protein: CASSEWTGAQETQYF
clone size: .
V gene: TRBV2
J gene: TRBJ2-5
D gene: .

CDR3 DNA: TGTGCCAGCAGCGCCACCCCAGGGGCGTTCCTGACAGATACGCAGTATTTT
CDR3 protein: CASSATPGAFLTDTQYF
clone size: .
V gene: TRBV9
J gene: TRBJ2-3
D gene: .

CDR3 DNA: TGCGCCAGCAGACGGACAGGTTTCGAAAAACTGTTTTTT
CDR3 protein: CASRRTGFEKLFF
clone size: .
V gene: TRBV4-1
J gene: TRBJ1-4
D gene: TRBD1

CDR3 DNA: TGTGCCTGGAGTCCCGGGACAGGGGGCAGACTAACCTATGGCTACACCTTC
CDR3 protein: CAWSPGTGGRLTYGYTF
clone size: .
V gene: TRBV30
J gene: TRBJ1-2
D gene: TRBD1

CDR3 DNA: TGCGCCAGCAGCCAGCGGGACACCTACTATGGCTACACCTTC
CDR3 protein: CASSQRDTYYGYTF
clone size: once
V gene: TRBV4-1
J gene: TRBJ1-2
D gene: .

CDR3 DNA: TGTGCCAGCAGCAAAGGACCCCAGCGGCGACAACCCCCGACCTGCGGGGGCCTACCTTACGAGCAGTACTTC
CDR3 protein: CASSKGPQRRQPPTCGGLPYEQYF
clone size: once
V gene: TRBV21-1
J gene: TRBJ2-7
D gene: .

CDR3 DNA: TGTGCCAGCAGCTTTCCGACAGGGGGAGGTTCATACGAGCAGTACTTC
CDR3 protein: CASSFPTGGGSYEQYF
clone size: .
V gene: TRBV7-9
J gene: TRBJ2-7
D gene: TRBD1

CDR3 DNA: TGTGCCAGCAGCAAAGACAGTTGGAATCAGCCCCAGCATTTT
CDR3 protein: CASSKDSWNQPQHF
clone size: .
V gene: TRBV6-4
J gene: TRBJ1-5
D gene: .

CDR3 DNA: TGTGCCAGCTCACAAACAGGGTTCCAAGAGACCCAGTACTTC
CDR3 protein: CASSQTGFQETQYF
clone size: .
V gene: TRBV18
J gene: TRBJ2-5
D gene: .